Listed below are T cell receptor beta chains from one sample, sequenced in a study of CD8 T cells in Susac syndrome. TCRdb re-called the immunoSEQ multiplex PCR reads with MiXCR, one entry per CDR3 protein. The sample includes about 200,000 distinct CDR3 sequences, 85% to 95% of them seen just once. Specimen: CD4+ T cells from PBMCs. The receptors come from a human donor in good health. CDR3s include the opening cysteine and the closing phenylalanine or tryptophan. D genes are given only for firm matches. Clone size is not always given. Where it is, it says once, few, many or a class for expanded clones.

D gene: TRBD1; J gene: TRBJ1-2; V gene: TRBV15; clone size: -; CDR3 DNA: TGTGCCACCAGCAGAGATATCGCAGGGGGCAGCTATGGCTACACCTTC; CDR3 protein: CATSRDIAGGSYGYTF
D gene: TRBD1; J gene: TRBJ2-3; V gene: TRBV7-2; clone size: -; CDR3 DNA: TGTGCCAGCAGCTCCGGACAGGGTCCGGATACGCAGTATTTT; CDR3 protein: CASSSGQGPDTQYF
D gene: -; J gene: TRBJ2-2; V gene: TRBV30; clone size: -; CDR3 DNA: TGTGCCTGGAGTCCAGGGATCACCGGGGAGCTGTTTTTT; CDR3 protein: CAWSPGITGELFF
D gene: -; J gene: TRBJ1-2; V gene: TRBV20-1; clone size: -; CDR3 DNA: TGCAGTGCTAGTGGGGCCACCTATGGCTACACCTTC; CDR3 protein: CSASGATYGYTF
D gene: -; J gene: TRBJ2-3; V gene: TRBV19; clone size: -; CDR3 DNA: TGTGCCAGTAGTTTCACCTCTAGCACAGATACGCAGTATTTT; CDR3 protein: CASSFTSSTDTQYF
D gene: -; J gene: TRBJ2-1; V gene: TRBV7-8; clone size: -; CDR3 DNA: TGTGCCAGCAGCTTAGGTACAGCCGAGCAGTTCTTC; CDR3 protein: CASSLGTAEQFF
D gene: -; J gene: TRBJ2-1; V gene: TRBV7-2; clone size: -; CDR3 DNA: TGTGCCAGCAGCCGCGTCATAGGGCAGTTCTTC; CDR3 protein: CASSRVIGQFF
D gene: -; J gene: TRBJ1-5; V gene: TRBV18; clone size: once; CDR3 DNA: TGTGCCAGCTCACCACGAGGTCAGCAGCCCCAGCATTTT; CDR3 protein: CASSPRGQQPQHF
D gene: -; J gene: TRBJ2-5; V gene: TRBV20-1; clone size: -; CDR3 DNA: TGCAGTGCCAGGGATTCGGACAAACAGACCCAGTACTTC; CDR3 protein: CSARDSDKQTQYF
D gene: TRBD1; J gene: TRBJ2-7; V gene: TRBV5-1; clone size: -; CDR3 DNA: TGCGCCAGCAGCTTAGGAGACAGGGGGCGAGAGCAGTACTTC; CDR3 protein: CASSLGDRGREQYF
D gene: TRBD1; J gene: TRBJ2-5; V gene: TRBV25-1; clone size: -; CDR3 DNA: TGTGCCAGCAGTGGGACAGGGGGCTCGGGAGAGACCCAGTACTTC; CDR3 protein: CASSGTGGSGETQYF
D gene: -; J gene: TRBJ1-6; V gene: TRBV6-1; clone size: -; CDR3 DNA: TGTGCCAGCAGTCAGCAAACGAAAGACAGACCGAGCTCCTATAATTCACCCCTCCACTTT; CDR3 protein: CASSQQTKDRPSSYNSPLHF
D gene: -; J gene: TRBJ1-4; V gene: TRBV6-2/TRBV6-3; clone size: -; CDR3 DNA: TGTGCCAGCAGTGGGGGCTCGGAAAAACTGTTTTTT; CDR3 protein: CASSGGSEKLFF